The sequence of this TCR beta chain was determined in a study of cytomegalovirus exposure and HLA in healthy donors. Findings and caveats of the study: A later analysis linked a missense DCLRE1C variant to TCR beta V- and J-gene trimming. Excluded were some V segments that proved indistinguishable, including TRBV6-2 and TRBV6-3. Later analysis suggested links between common viral pathogens and several top significant clusters. Judged likely to be a sequencing artifact was a cluster of highly shared sequence variants.

This clone was seen only a few times. The antigen remains undetermined. PCR primers comprised 60 Vbeta and 13 Jbeta primers. Sequencing was performed with immunoSEQ multiplex PCR; in TCRdb, only in-frame clones are kept and a portion is missing. The table has 65,000 to 85,000 clones, about 9.5% seen once. CDR1 is SNHLY and CDR2 is FYNNEI in the germline V gene. The germline V and J ends were trimmed by 0 bases and 6 bases, with 12 bases remaining between them. The CDR3 extends over 15 amino acids. V is TRBV2 and J is TRBJ1-5, with D uncertain. The sequence derives from a man aged 55 to 70 in good health and CMV-seropositive. The sample consisted of PBMCs. The CDR3 DNA reads TGTGCCAGCAGTGAAGCGCTGCCCTCCGGTCAGCCCCAGCATTTT. Translating it yields CASSEALPSGQPQHF.